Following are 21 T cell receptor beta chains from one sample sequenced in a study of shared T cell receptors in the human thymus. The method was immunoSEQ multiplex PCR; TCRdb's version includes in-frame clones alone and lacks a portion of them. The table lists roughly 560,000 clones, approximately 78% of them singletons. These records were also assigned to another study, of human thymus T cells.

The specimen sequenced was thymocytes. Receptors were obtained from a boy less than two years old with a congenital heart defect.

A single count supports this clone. The CDR3 sequence: CASSLVNYRTGRSGANVLTF. The CDR3 nucleotides read TGCGCCAGCAGCTTGGTTAATTATAGGACAGGAAGGTCTGGGGCCAACGTCCTGACTTTC. The chain carries TRBV5-1 and TRBJ2-6, with TRBD1 matching over 7 bases. Germline V lookup: CDR1 SGHRS, CDR2 YFSETQ. The junction had 13 bases not matched to a gene; V was cut back by 0 bases and J by 1 base. The CDR3 has 20 amino acids. Looking up the rest from reference TRBV5-1 and TRBJ2-6 gives the full variable domain: KAGVTQTPRYLIKTRGQQVTLSCSPISGHRSVSWYQQTPGQGLQFLFEYFSETQRNKGNFPGRFSGRQFSNSRSEMNVSTLELGDSALYLCASSLVNYRTGRSGANVLTFGAGSRLTVL.

CDR3 residues: CAISGQRNGYTF. CDR3 coding DNA: TGTGCCATCAGCGGACAGAGGAATGGCTACACCTTC. The V gene is TRBV10-3, the J gene TRBJ1-2; D is perhaps TRBD1 (6 bases). The V end was cut by 6 bases, the J end by 6 bases, with 11 bases between. This CDR3 has 12 residues. Germline CDR1 reads ENHRY; CDR2 reads SYGVKD.

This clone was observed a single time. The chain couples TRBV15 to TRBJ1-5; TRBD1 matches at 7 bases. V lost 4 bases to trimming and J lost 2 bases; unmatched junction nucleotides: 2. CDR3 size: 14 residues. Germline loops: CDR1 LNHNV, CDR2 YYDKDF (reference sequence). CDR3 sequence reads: CATSTGQRNQPQHF. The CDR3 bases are TGTGCCACCAGCACGGGACAGCGCAATCAGCCCCAGCATTTT. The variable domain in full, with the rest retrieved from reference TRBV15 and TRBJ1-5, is DAMVIQNPRYQVTQFGKPVTLSCSQTLNHNVMYWYQQKSSQAPKLLFHYYDKDFNNEADTPDNFQSRRPNTSFCFLDIRSPGLGDTAMYLCATSTGQRNQPQHFGDGTRLSIL.

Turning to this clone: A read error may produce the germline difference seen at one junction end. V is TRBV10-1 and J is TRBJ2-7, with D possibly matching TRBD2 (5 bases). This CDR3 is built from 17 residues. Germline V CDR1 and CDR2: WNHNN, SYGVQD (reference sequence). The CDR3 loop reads CASRVGLRSGGFYEQCF. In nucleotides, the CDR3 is TGCGCCAGCAGAGTCGGACTTCGTAGTGGTGGGTTTTACGAGCAGTGCTTC.

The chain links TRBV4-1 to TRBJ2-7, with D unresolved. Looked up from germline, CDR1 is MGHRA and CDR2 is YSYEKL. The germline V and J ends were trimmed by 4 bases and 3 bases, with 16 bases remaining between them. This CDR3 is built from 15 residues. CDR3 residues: CASSRWATANYEQYF. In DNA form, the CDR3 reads TGCGCCAGCAGCCGATGGGCTACGGCGAACTACGAGCAGTACTTC.

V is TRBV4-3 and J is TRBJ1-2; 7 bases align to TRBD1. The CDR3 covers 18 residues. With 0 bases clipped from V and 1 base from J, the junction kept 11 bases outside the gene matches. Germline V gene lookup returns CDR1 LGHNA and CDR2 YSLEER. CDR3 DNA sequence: TGCGCCAGCAGCCAAGAAGAACAGGAGACAGGGAATAACTATGGCTACACCTTC. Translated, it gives CASSQEEQETGNNYGYTF.

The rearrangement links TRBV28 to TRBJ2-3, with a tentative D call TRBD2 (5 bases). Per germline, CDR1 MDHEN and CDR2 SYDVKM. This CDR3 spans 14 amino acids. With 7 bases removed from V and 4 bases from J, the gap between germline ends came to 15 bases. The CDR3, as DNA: TGTGCCAGCACCACCGCGAGGCGGGCAGATACGCAGTATTTT. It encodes CASTTARRADTQYF.

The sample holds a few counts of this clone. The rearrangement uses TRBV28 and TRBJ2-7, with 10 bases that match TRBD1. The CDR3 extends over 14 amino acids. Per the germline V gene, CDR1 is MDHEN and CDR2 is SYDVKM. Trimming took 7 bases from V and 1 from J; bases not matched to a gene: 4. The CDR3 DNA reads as TGTGCCAGCACGCCGGGACAGGGGTCCTACGAGCAGTACTTC. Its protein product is CASTPGQGSYEQYF.

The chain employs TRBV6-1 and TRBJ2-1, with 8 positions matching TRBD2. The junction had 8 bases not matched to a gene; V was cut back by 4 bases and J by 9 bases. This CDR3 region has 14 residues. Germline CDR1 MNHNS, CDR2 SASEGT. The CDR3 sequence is CASSGLAGSSEQFF. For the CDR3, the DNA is TGTGCCAGCAGTGGGTTAGCGGGATCGAGTGAGCAGTTCTTC.

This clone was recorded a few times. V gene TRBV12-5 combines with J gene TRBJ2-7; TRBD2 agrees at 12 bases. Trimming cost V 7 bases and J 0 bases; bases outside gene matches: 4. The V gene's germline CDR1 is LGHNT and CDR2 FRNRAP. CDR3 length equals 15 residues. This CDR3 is CASDQLAGGSYEQYF. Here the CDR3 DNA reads TGTGCTAGTGACCAACTAGCGGGAGGCTCCTACGAGCAGTACTTC.

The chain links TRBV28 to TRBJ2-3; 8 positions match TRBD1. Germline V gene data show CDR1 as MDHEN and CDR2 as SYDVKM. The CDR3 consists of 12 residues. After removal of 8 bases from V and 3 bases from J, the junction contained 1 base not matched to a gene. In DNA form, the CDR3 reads TGTGCCAGCTGGACAGGGACAGATACGCAGTATTTT. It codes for CASWTGTDTQYF.

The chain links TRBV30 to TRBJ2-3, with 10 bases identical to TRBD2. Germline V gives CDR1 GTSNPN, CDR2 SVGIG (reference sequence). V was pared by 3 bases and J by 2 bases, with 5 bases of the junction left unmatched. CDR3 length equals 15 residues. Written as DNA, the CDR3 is TGTGCCTGGAGGGTTAGCGGGAGGATCACAGATACGCAGTATTTT. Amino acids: CAWRVSGRITDTQYF.

The CDR3 region is CASSGRSGSKETQYF. The DNA of the CDR3 is TGCGCCAGCAGTGGCCGTAGCGGGAGCAAAGAGACCCAGTACTTC. The chain recombines TRBV10-2 with TRBJ2-5; 9 bases fit TRBD2. Germline trimming cut 4 bases from V and 3 bases from J; bases unmatched to any gene: 6. This CDR3 comprises 15 residues. Germline CDR1 and CDR2: WSHSY and SAAADI.

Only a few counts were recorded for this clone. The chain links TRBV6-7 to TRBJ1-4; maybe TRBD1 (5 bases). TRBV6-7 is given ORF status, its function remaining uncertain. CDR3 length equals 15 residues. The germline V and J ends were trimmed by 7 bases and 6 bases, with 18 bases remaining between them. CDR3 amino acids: CASTRSSRDYEKLFF. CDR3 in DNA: TGTGCCAGCACCAGATCGAGCAGGGACTATGAAAAACTGTTTTTT.

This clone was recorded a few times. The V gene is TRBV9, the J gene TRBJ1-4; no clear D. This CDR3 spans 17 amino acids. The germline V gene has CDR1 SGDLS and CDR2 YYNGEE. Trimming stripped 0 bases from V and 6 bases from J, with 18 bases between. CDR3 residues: CASSVAPMPTGDEKLFF. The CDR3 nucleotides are TGTGCCAGCAGCGTAGCTCCGATGCCGACGGGAGATGAAAAACTGTTTTTT.

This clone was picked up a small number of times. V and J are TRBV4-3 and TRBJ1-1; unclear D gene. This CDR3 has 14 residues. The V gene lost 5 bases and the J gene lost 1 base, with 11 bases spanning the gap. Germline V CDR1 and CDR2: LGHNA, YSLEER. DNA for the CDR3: TGCGCCAGCAGCTACACGAGCGGGAACACTGAAGCTTTCTTT. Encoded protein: CASSYTSGNTEAFF.

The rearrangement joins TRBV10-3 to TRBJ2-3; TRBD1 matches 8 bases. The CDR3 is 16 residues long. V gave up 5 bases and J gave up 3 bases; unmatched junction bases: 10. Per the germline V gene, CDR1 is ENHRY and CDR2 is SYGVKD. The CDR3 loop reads CAISTTSGGPTDTQYF. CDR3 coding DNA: TGTGCCATCAGTACGACTTCAGGGGGCCCTACAGATACGCAGTATTTT.

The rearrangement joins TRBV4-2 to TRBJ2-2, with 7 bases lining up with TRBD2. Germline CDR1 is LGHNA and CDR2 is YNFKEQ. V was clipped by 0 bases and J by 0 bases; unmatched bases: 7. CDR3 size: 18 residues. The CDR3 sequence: CASSQDGALATNTGELFF. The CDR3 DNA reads TGTGCCAGCAGCCAAGATGGGGCACTAGCGACGAACACCGGGGAGCTGTTTTTT.

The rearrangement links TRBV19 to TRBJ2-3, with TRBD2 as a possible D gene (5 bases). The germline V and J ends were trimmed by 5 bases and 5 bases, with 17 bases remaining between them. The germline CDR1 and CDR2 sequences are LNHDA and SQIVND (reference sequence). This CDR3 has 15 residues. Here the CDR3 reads CASSVRLTTLDTQYF. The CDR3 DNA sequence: TGTGCCAGTAGTGTCCGGTTGACTACCCTAGATACGCAGTATTTT.

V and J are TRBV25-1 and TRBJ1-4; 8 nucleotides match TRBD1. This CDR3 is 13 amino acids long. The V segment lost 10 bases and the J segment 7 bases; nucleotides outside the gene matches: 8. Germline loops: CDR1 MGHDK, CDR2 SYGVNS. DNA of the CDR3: TGTGCCATATCGGACAGGGTGGGTGAAAAACTGTTTTTT. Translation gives CAISDRVGEKLFF.

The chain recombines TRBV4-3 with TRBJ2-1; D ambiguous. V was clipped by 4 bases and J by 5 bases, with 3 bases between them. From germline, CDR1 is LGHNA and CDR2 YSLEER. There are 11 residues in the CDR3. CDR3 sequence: CASSRHNEQFF. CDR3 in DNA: TGCGCCAGCAGCCGGCACAATGAGCAGTTCTTC.